Shown below are 26 T cell receptor beta chains from a single sample sequenced in a study of T cell responses to AZD1222 COVID-19 vaccine. TCRdb keeps only in-frame clones here, not all; method: immunoSEQ multiplex PCR. The sample carries tens of thousands of clones, approximately 90% recorded once. Sequencing used peripheral blood, obtained on day 0 of AZD1222 vaccination. The receptors were gathered from an adult in good health.

This rearrangement joins TRBV7-2 to TRBJ1-2; TRBD1 aligns across 9 bases. The CDR3 contains 15 residues. V lost 1 base and J lost 6; bases outside the gene matches: 6. Germline values: CDR1 SGHTA, CDR2 FQGNSA. In nucleotides, the CDR3 is TGTGCCAGCAGCTTAGTACGGGACAGGGTCGATGGCTACACCTTC. Amino acids: CASSLVRDRVDGYTF.

The J gene is TRBJ1-1, the V gene TRBV6-1; maybe TRBD1 (5 bases). Deletions cut 1 base from V and 6 bases from J, with 9 bases between. Germline V gene data show CDR1 as MNHNS and CDR2 as SASEGT. This CDR3 is built from 13 residues. The chain's CDR3 is CASSEVRVSEAFF. In DNA, the CDR3 is TGTGCCAGCAGTGAAGTCAGGGTTTCTGAAGCTTTCTTT.

The chain carries TRBV7-2 and TRBJ2-5; TRBD2 might be the D (6 bases). Germline assignment: CDR1 SGHTA and CDR2 FQGNSA. The CDR3 consists of 16 residues. Trimming removed 4 bases at V and 2 bases at J, with 17 bases between. The CDR3 region is CASSSIAVRRQETQYF. DNA for the CDR3: TGTGCCAGCAGCTCAATAGCGGTTCGCCGTCAAGAGACCCAGTACTTC.

The chain uses TRBV2 and TRBJ2-3, with 13 nucleotides matching TRBD2. The CDR3 has 16 residues. The V gene's germline CDR1 is SNHLY and CDR2 FYNNEI. J lost 4 bases, V lost 6 bases, and 7 bases had no gene match. This chain's CDR3 is CASSFGLAGAPDTQYF. DNA of the CDR3: TGTGCCAGCAGCTTCGGACTAGCGGGGGCCCCAGATACGCAGTATTTT.

The V call is TRBV18, the J call TRBJ1-1, with a possible D match to TRBD1 (5 bases). Per germline, CDR1 KGHSH and CDR2 LQKENI. CDR3 length equals 15 residues. V lost 0 bases and J 0 bases, leaving 8 bases between the germline ends. In DNA form, the CDR3 reads TGTGCCAGCTCACCACCGAACAGGCTGAACACTGAAGCTTTCTTT. Its translation is CASSPPNRLNTEAFF. Variable domain in full (rest from reference TRBV18 and TRBJ1-1): NAGVMQNPRHLVRRRGQEARLRCSPMKGHSHVYWYRQLPEEGLKFMVYLQKENIIDESGMPKERFSAEFPKEGPSILRIQQVVRGDSAAYFCASSPPNRLNTEAFFGQGTRLTVV.

The chain carries TRBV7-8 and TRBJ1-1; D uncertain. The V gene lost 5 bases and the J gene lost 1 base, with 11 bases spanning the gap. Germline lookup yields CDR1 SGHVS and CDR2 FQNEAQ. This CDR3 has 14 amino acids. The CDR3 loop reads CASSTRTTNTEAFF. CDR3 in DNA: TGTGCCAGCAGCACCCGGACTACGAACACTGAAGCTTTCTTT.

The CDR3 protein is CASSPDSVGVFAETQYF. The DNA of the CDR3 is TGCGCCAGCAGCCCGGACAGTGTCGGTGTGTTCGCGGAGACCCAGTACTTC. The chain is built from TRBV4-1 and TRBJ2-5; weak D call: TRBD1 (6 bases). V lost 4 bases, J lost 5 bases, and 23 bases lay in between. This CDR3 comprises 17 residues. Germline values: CDR1 MGHRA, CDR2 YSYEKL.

The chain has TRBV9 and TRBJ2-5; 10 positions agree with TRBD2. Germline CDR1 is SGDLS and CDR2 is YYNGEE. The CDR3 length is 16 residues. Losses at the gene ends were 0 bases for V and 3 bases for J; bases not matched to a gene: 5. CDR3 DNA sequence: TGTGCCAGCAGCGTAGAGGTTAGCGGGGGGAAAGAGACCCAGTACTTC. Translated, it gives CASSVEVSGGKETQYF.

The genes are TRBV27 and TRBJ2-5, with 7 bases identical to TRBD1. Germline CDR1 and CDR2: MNHEY and SMNVEV (reference sequence). With V trimmed by 6 bases and J by 4 bases, 8 bases remained unmatched. The CDR3 totals 14 residues. This chain's CDR3 is CASSQWNRGETQYF. The CDR3 region has the DNA TGTGCCAGCAGCCAGTGGAACAGGGGAGAGACCCAGTACTTC.

The V and J genes are TRBV7-8 and TRBJ1-2; possible D gene TRBD1, 6 bases. Per the germline V gene, CDR1 is SGHVS and CDR2 is FQNEAQ. Deletions cut 4 bases from V and 3 bases from J, with 15 bases between. The CDR3 runs to 15 residues. CDR3 region: CASSWGAGLDYGYTF. The CDR3 bases are TGTGCCAGCAGCTGGGGGGCGGGATTGGACTATGGCTACACCTTC.

This clone was counted a single time. The chain carries TRBV15 and TRBJ1-5; 10 positions agree with TRBD1. The CDR3 is 14 amino acids. Germline-derived CDR1 and CDR2 are LNHNV and YYDKDF (reference sequence). V trimming: 5 bases; J trimming: 9 bases; junction bases outside the gene matches: 7. The CDR3, as DNA: TGTGCCACCAGCCGGGACAGGGGAAATGGGCCCCAGCATTTT. Protein: CATSRDRGNGPQHF.

The rearrangement joins TRBV5-6 to TRBJ2-7; D unresolved. Germline lookup yields CDR1 SGHDT and CDR2 YYEEEE. Trimming shortened V by 0 bases and J by 3 bases, and 4 bases separated the two germline ends. The CDR3 totals 12 residues. CDR3 sequence reads: CASSLESYEQYF. DNA for the CDR3: TGTGCCAGCAGCTTGGAGAGCTACGAGCAGTACTTC.

The chain is built from TRBV7-6 and TRBJ1-4; 7 bases are a match to TRBD1. In germline, CDR1 is SGHVS, CDR2 FNYEAQ. The CDR3 sequence is 15 residues long. After removal of 5 bases from V and 5 bases from J, the junction contained 8 bases not matched to a gene. The CDR3: CASSPRQGINEKLFF. The CDR3 nucleotides read TGTGCCAGCAGCCCCCGACAGGGAATAAATGAAAAACTGTTTTTT.

This clone appeared a single time. This chain joins TRBV11-2 and TRBJ1-2; weak D call: TRBD1 (6 bases). In germline, CDR1 is SGHAT, CDR2 FQNNGV. This CDR3 has 17 amino acids. Trimming stripped 6 bases from V and 6 bases from J, with 26 bases between. CDR3 sequence reads: CASRQFGGRLENNGYTF. DNA of the CDR3: TGTGCCAGCAGACAATTTGGGGGGCGCCTCGAGAATAATGGCTACACCTTC.

The chain has TRBV7-2 and TRBJ2-2, with a possible D match to TRBD2 (6 bases). Per the germline V gene, CDR1 is SGHTA and CDR2 is FQGNSA. The CDR3 runs to 14 residues. Trimming removed 1 base at V and 6 bases at J, with 9 bases between. Written as DNA, the CDR3 is TGTGCCAGCAGCTTAGGGAGGGTAGCCGGGGAGCTGTTTTTT. Amino acids: CASSLGRVAGELFF.

This rearrangement joins TRBV3-1 (or the pseudogene TRBV3-2) to TRBJ2-2, with TRBD2 matching 13 bases. The CDR3 contains 16 residues. V lost 4 bases, J lost 8 bases, and 7 bases stayed unmatched. CDR1 and CDR2 (germline): LGHDT, YNNKEL (reference sequence). CDR3 DNA: TGTGCCAGCAGCCGCCTACTAGCGGGGGGGCGTGGGGAGCTGTTTTTT. It codes for CASSRLLAGGRGELFF.

The V gene is TRBV16, the J gene TRBJ2-7; D may be TRBD2 (6 bases). Germline values: CDR1 KGHSY, CDR2 FQNENV. V was clipped by 0 bases and J by 6 bases, with 18 bases between them. The CDR3 consists of 16 residues. The CDR3, as DNA: TGTGCCAGCAGCCAATCGGGGGGTAAAGGTCCGGGCGAGCAGTACTTC. Its protein product is CASSQSGGKGPGEQYF.

The chain links TRBV7-9 to TRBJ1-1; D not certain. Germline assignment: CDR1 SEHNR and CDR2 FQNEAQ (reference sequence). The CDR3 contains 14 residues. Deletions cut 1 base from V and 2 bases from J, with 8 bases between. In DNA form, the CDR3 reads TGTGCCAGCAGCTTAGTCCCAAAAAACACTGAAGCTTTCTTT. It is translated as CASSLVPKNTEAFF.

The chain joins TRBV15 to TRBJ1-5, with a possible D match to TRBD1 (6 bases). Germline CDR1 LNHNV, CDR2 YYDKDF (reference sequence). The V end lost 2 bases, the J end lost 5 bases, and 13 bases lay between the germline ends. The CDR3 contains 15 residues. The CDR3 DNA reads as TGTGCCACCAGCAGACCACAGGGAGGAGATCAGCCCCAGCATTTT. Translation: CATSRPQGGDQPQHF.

V gene TRBV19 combines with J gene TRBJ1-1, with 10 bases that match TRBD1. Unmatched junction bases numbered 5, after V lost 7 bases and J lost 3 bases. The V gene's germline CDR1 is LNHDA and CDR2 SQIVND (reference sequence). The CDR3 runs to 14 residues. CDR3 sequence: CASIPDRGDTEAFF. The CDR3 DNA reads as TGTGCCAGTATCCCGGACAGGGGGGACACTGAAGCTTTCTTT.

Details on this clone: Other DNA sequences in this sample translate to the same CDR3. The genes are TRBV12-3 or TRBV12-4 and TRBJ1-5; D ambiguous. The V gene lost 1 base and the J gene lost 1 base, with 2 bases spanning the gap. The CDR3 runs to 13 residues. Here the CDR3 DNA reads TGTGCCAGCAGTTTAGGAAGCAATCAGCCCCAGCATTTT. Translation: CASSLGSNQPQHF.

As concerns this clone: One end of the junction fails to match germline, which may point to a read error. V is TRBV28 and J is TRBJ2-7, with D tentatively TRBD1 or TRBD2 (5 bases each). CDR1 is MDHEN and CDR2 is SYDVKM in the germline V gene. This CDR3 is 11 amino acids long. CDR3: CASSTPQGAVF. CDR3 in DNA: TGTGCCAGCAGTACCCCGCAGGGAGCCGTCTTC.

This clone appeared a single time. This chain uses TRBV28 with TRBJ1-3; D gene unclear. The CDR3 covers 12 residues. V shed 3 bases and J shed 5 bases, with 5 bases lying between them. In germline, CDR1 is MDHEN, CDR2 SYDVKM. CDR3 sequence reads: CASSFGRNTIYF. For the CDR3, the DNA is TGTGCCAGCAGTTTTGGTAGAAACACCATATATTTT. The whole variable domain, filled in from reference TRBV28 and TRBJ1-3, reads DVKVTQSSRYLVKRTGEKVFLECVQDMDHENMFWYRQDPGLGLRLIYFSYDVKMKEKGDIPEGYSVSREKKERFSLILESASTNQTSMYLCASSFGRNTIYFGEGSWLTVV.

The chain links TRBV9 to TRBJ2-3; TRBD2 matches 13 bases. The germline V gene encodes CDR1 SGDLS and CDR2 YYNGEE. Losses at the gene ends were 2 bases for V and 5 bases for J; bases not matched to a gene: 8. This CDR3 region has 17 residues. Written as DNA, the CDR3 is TGTGCCAGCAGCGTCCGAGGGACTAGCGGGGCGGGAGATACGCAGTATTTT. Translating it yields CASSVRGTSGAGDTQYF.

Judged by abundance, this clone is large (0.1 to 1%). The chain combines TRBV2 with TRBJ2-5; D ambiguous. This CDR3 is built from 12 residues. From germline, CDR1 is SNHLY and CDR2 FYNNEI. V lost 2 bases to trimming and J lost 3 bases, with 4 bases between them. The CDR3 loop reads CASSEYKETQYF. In DNA form, the CDR3 reads TGTGCCAGCAGTGAATATAAAGAGACCCAGTACTTC.

The chain has TRBV6-5 and TRBJ2-3; D possibly corresponds to TRBD1 (5 bases). Germline CDR1 reads MNHEY; CDR2 reads SVGAGI. The length of the CDR3 is 14 residues. V lost 4 bases to trimming and J lost 7 bases, with 15 bases between them. The CDR3 region has the DNA TGTGCCAGCAGTTCAGGGTTTTTTCCTCATACGCAGTATTTT. It yields the protein CASSSGFFPHTQYF.